The rows below give T cell receptor beta chains drawn from one sample of a study of OX40 agonist ivuxolimab in advanced cancers. Sequenced by immunoSEQ multiplex PCR; TCRdb stores in-frame clones only, minus some. The profile shows about 61,000 clones, over 80% of them singletons. The material was CD4+ or CD8+ T cells sorted from blood, obtained in a trial of the OX40 agonist ivuxolimab. The receptors here all came from an adult with an advanced solid tumor such as melanoma, head and neck, liver or kidney cancer. The CDR3 runs from the conserved cysteine through the conserved F or W. Each record gives: J gene, V gene, D gene, clone size, CDR3 protein, CDR3 DNA. The D gene is left open where the match is weak. For some rows the clone size is stated as once, few or many, or as a class when expanded; others skip it.

TRBJ2-1,TRBV4-1,-,-,CASSQVDLVSYNEQFF,TGCGCCAGCAGCCAAGTAGATCTTGTGTCCTACAATGAGCAGTTCTTC
TRBJ2-3,TRBV18,TRBD1,-,CASSPIGTGPPDTQYF,TGTGCCAGCTCACCTATCGGGACAGGGCCGCCAGATACGCAGTATTTT
TRBJ2-7,TRBV19,-,-,CASSPTGYEQYF,TGTGCCAGTAGTCCTACCGGTTACGAGCAGTACTTC
TRBJ2-7,TRBV6-5,-,-,CASRRNRDLYEQYF,TGTGCCAGCAGACGAAACAGGGACTTGTACGAGCAGTACTTC
TRBJ2-7,TRBV18,TRBD1,-,CASSPGQVDNEQYF,TGTGCCAGCTCCCCGGGACAGGTCGACAACGAGCAGTACTTC
TRBJ1-5,TRBV7-9,-,-,CASSPTTEGNQPQHF,TGTGCCAGCAGCCCGACGACAGAGGGGAATCAGCCCCAGCATTTT
TRBJ1-1,TRBV9,-,-,CASSVATGGSGNTEAFF,TGTGCCAGCAGCGTAGCTACGGGGGGCTCCGGGAACACTGAAGCTTTCTTT
TRBJ2-1,TRBV19,TRBD2,-,CASSSPPSGGAVHNEQFF,TGTGCCAGTAGTTCCCCTCCTAGCGGGGGGGCCGTCCACAATGAGCAGTTCTTC
TRBJ2-3,TRBV15,-,-,CATSRPHGGRGTTDTQYF,TGTGCCACCAGCAGACCACACGGGGGTCGCGGGACAACAGATACGCAGTATTTT
TRBJ1-2,TRBV7-2,-,-,CASSPRVGYTF,TGTGCCAGCAGCCCCAGGGTTGGCTACACCTTC
TRBJ2-2,TRBV10-2,-,-,CASRDWMNTGELFF,TGCGCCAGCAGGGACTGGATGAACACCGGGGAGCTGTTTTTT
TRBJ1-1,TRBV10-3,TRBD1,once,CAIGGQGDTEAFF,TGTGCCATCGGTGGACAGGGGGACACTGAAGCTTTCTTT
TRBJ2-7,TRBV30,TRBD2,-,CAWSVPLAGYSYEQYF,TGTGCCTGGAGTGTCCCACTAGCGGGCTACTCCTACGAGCAGTACTTC
TRBJ2-5,TRBV5-4,TRBD2,-,CALTRGAGGPQETQYF,TGTGCCCTCACGAGGGGAGCGGGGGGACCCCAAGAGACCCAGTACTTC
TRBJ2-2,TRBV7-6,-,-,CASSLAGQAGELFF,TGTGCCAGCAGCTTAGCGGGGCAGGCCGGGGAGCTGTTTTTT
TRBJ2-4,TRBV4-3,TRBD1,-,CASSQDWPGQGKLGKNIQYF,TGCGCCAGCAGCCAAGATTGGCCGGGACAGGGTAAGCTAGGCAAAAACATTCAGTACTTC
TRBJ1-3,TRBV19,TRBD1,-,CASGGQGVGLNTIYF,TGTGCCAGTGGAGGACAGGGTGTGGGTCTGAACACCATATATTTT
TRBJ2-7,TRBV28,-,once,CASRELTGEQYF,TGTGCCAGCAGGGAGCTGACGGGCGAGCAGTACTTC
TRBJ2-5,TRBV9,-,-,CASSAETQETQYF,TGTGCCAGCAGCGCGGAGACACAAGAGACCCAGTACTTC
TRBJ1-5,TRBV28,-,once,CASSFRVGTTNQPQHF,TGTGCCAGCAGTTTTCGGGTCGGGACAACCAATCAGCCCCAGCATTTT
TRBJ2-3,TRBV7-2,TRBD2,-,CASSLVAGAVTDTQYF,TGTGCCAGCAGCTTAGTAGCGGGGGCCGTCACAGATACGCAGTATTTT
TRBJ2-7,TRBV18,-,-,CASSPASVSEQYF,TGTGCCAGCTCACCAGCCAGCGTCAGCGAGCAGTACTTC
TRBJ1-2,TRBV6-5,-,-,CASSYPGTGGYTF,TGTGCCAGCAGTTACCCCGGAACTGGTGGCTACACCTTC
TRBJ1-1,TRBV6-5,-,-,CASRQGQNTEAFF,TGTGCCAGCAGACAGGGACAGAACACTGAAGCTTTCTTT
TRBJ2-3,TRBV11-3,-,-,CASSSGLFTDTQYF,TGTGCCAGCAGCTCCGGACTGTTCACAGATACGCAGTATTTT
TRBJ2-7,TRBV27,TRBD1,few,CASSPVTGVSYEQYF,TGTGCCAGCAGCCCTGTGACAGGGGTCTCCTACGAGCAGTACTTC
TRBJ1-5,TRBV27,-,-,CASSTQGPEQPQHF,TGTGCCAGCAGTACGCAGGGCCCGGAACAGCCCCAGCATTTT
TRBJ1-2,TRBV4-1,-,-,CASSPHRNQGGYGYTF,TGCGCCAGCAGCCCCCACAGGAATCAGGGAGGCTATGGCTACACCTTC
TRBJ2-7,TRBV7-2,-,-,CASSFGQASIYEQYF,TGTGCCAGCAGCTTCGGGCAGGCGTCAATCTACGAGCAGTACTTC
TRBJ2-7,TRBV18,-,medium-sized,CASSPPESNYEQYF,TGTGCCAGCTCACCACCGGAGAGTAACTACGAGCAGTACTTC
TRBJ1-1,TRBV19,-,-,CASSIPPGTRIGVTEAFF,TGTGCCAGTAGTATTCCCCCCGGGACGAGGATTGGGGTCACTGAAGCTTTCTTT
TRBJ1-2,TRBV7-2,-,-,CASSLAAGAGYTF,TGTGCCAGCAGCTTAGCTGCAGGGGCTGGCTACACCTTC
TRBJ1-4,TRBV6-1,-,-,CASSERGRANEKLFF,TGTGCCAGCAGTGAACGCGGCAGGGCAAATGAAAAACTGTTTTTT
TRBJ1-6,TRBV2,-,-,CASSDREYSPLHF,TGTGCCAGCAGTGACAGGGAGTATTCACCCCTCCACTTT
TRBJ2-1,TRBV18,-,-,CASSPPAAQEQFF,TGTGCCAGCTCACCACCTGCGGCCCAGGAGCAGTTCTTC
TRBJ2-1,TRBV5-5,-,once,CASSLGGLMYNEQFF,TGTGCCAGCAGCTTAGGAGGGTTAATGTACAATGAGCAGTTCTTC
TRBJ1-5,TRBV6-1,-,few,CASSEARIGNQPQHF,TGTGCCAGCAGTGAAGCGCGGATTGGGAATCAGCCCCAGCATTTT
TRBJ2-7,TRBV4-1,TRBD1,few,CASSQVKTGKTYEQYF,TGCGCCAGCAGCCAAGTTAAGACAGGGAAAACCTACGAGCAGTACTTC
TRBJ1-5,TRBV6-6,-,-,CASSYSSGGNQPQHF,TGTGCCAGCAGTTACTCGTCAGGGGGCAATCAGCCCCAGCATTTT
TRBJ1-5,TRBV28,-,-,CASSLLGGYSNQPQHF,TGTGCCAGCAGTTTATTGGGGGGGTATAGCAATCAGCCCCAGCATTTT
TRBJ2-5,TRBV5-1,-,-,CASSLGPGQETQYF,TGCGCCAGCAGCTTGGGACCGGGACAAGAGACCCAGTACTTC
TRBJ1-2,TRBV19,-,once,CASSPTYTGQGSGYTF,TGTGCCAGTAGTCCGACCTATACTGGGCAGGGGAGCGGCTACACCTTC
TRBJ2-3,TRBV4-3,-,-,CASSQVWGRRADTQYF,TGCGCCAGCAGCCAAGTATGGGGCAGACGAGCAGATACGCAGTATTTT
TRBJ2-3,TRBV27,-,-,CASSKTRDTQYF,TGTGCCAGCAGCAAAACTCGTGATACGCAGTATTTT
TRBJ2-3,TRBV28,-,-,CASSSTDTQYF,TGTGCCAGCAGTAGCACAGATACGCAGTATTTT
TRBJ2-7,TRBV6-6,-,-,CASSPDRSYEQYF,TGTGCCAGCAGTCCTGACAGATCCTACGAGCAGTACTTC
TRBJ2-3,TRBV9,-,once,CASSLLFSSTDTQYF,TGTGCCAGCAGCCTACTATTTTCTAGCACAGATACGCAGTATTTT
TRBJ2-5,TRBV7-7,-,-,CASSLAITETQYF,TGTGCTAGCAGCTTAGCCATCACGGAGACCCAGTACTTC
TRBJ2-3,TRBV6-1,-,-,CASSDGGTTDTQYF,TGTGCCAGCAGTGATGGAGGGACCACAGATACGCAGTATTTT
TRBJ1-1,TRBV2,-,-,CASTQRGGSNTEAFF,TGTGCCAGCACTCAGAGGGGGGGCAGTAACACTGAAGCTTTCTTT
TRBJ1-1,TRBV5-1,-,few,CASSLGILNTEAFF,TGCGCCAGCAGCTTGGGGATTCTGAACACTGAAGCTTTCTTT
TRBJ1-2,TRBV18,-,-,CASSGSRGDYGYTF,TGTGCCAGCTCAGGAAGCAGGGGCGACTATGGCTACACCTTC
TRBJ1-5,TRBV18,TRBD1,-,CASSPLRQGSNQPQHF,TGTGCCAGCTCACCACTTAGACAGGGCAGTAATCAGCCCCAGCATTTT